This paragraph covers one T cell receptor beta chain sequence. Antigen unknown. The data are from a study of shared clonotypes between healthy human individuals. Germline V gene sequence: CDR1 SGHDT, CDR2 YYEEEE. V was pared by 7 bases and J by 6 bases, with 16 bases between. This CDR3 has 14 residues. Study results and limitations: Despite large depth, sorted-subset datasets appeared incompletely sequenced.

In the original workflow: In the immunoSEQ data, sequences were junction-only and lacked quality scores, so filtering differed. Using immunoSEQ multiplex PCR, the repertoire was profiled, and TCRdb retains in-frame clones only, with some absent. That table gives V, J and clone size, and the DNA gave D and trimming. The table lists 2 million to 2.5 million clones, approximately 90% of them singletons, with around 0.35% in the top ten. This clonotype was sampled from a man aged 18 to 29 in good health. Some clones in this sample may be carry-over from other donors' samples. Sequenced input: naive CD4+ T cells from PBMCs. Subset here: CD45RA+ positively selected. The chain carries TRBV5-6 and TRBJ2-2, with unresolved D. The CDR3 coding sequence is TGTGCCAGCGGACCCATGGGAAGCGCCGGGGAGCTGTTTTTT. Residues: CASGPMGSAGELFF.